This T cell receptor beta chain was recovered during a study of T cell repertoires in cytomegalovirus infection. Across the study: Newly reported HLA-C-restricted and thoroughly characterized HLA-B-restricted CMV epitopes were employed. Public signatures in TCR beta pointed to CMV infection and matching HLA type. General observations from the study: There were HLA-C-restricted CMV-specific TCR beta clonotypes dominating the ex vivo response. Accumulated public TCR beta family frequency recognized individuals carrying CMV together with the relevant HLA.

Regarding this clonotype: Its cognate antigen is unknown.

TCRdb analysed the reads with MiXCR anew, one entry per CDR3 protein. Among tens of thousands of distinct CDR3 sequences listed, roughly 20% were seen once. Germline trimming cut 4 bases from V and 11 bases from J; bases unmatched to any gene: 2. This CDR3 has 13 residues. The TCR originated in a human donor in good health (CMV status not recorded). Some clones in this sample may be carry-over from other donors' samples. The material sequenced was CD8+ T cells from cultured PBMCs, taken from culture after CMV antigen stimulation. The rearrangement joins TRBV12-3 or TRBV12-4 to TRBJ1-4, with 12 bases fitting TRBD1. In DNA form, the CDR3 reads TGTGCCAGCAGTTCCGGGACAGGGGGCAAACTGTTTTTT. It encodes CASSSGTGGKLFF.